This T cell receptor beta chain was profiled in a study of T-cell reconstitution after alpha-beta-depleted transplantation in children. Library preparation (for TCRbeta) was performed with unique molecular identifiers. TCRdb processed the PCR reads anew with MiXCR; each CDR3 protein has one entry. The table records 500,000 to 600,000 distinct CDR3 sequences, 30% to 35% of them present only once. The V end was cut by 7 bases, the J end by 3 bases, with 18 bases between. CDR3 length equals 16 residues. Germline-derived CDR1 and CDR2 are SNHLY and FYNNEI. The sample in question was PBMCs from the stem cell graft donor, obtained from the stem cell graft. This rearrangement joins TRBV2 to TRBJ2-2; D is unresolved. The receptor was derived from a human donor who donated a stem cell graft to a child with aplastic anemia. This CDR3 reads CASTGFGRVYTGELFF. The DNA of the CDR3 is TGTGCCAGCACTGGATTCGGACGAGTCTACACCGGGGAGCTGTTTTTT.